This T cell receptor (beta chain) was recorded in a study of T-cell reconstitution after alpha-beta-depleted transplantation in children. The CDR3 consists of 14 residues. V lost 5 bases and J 3 bases, leaving 8 bases between the germline ends. Unique molecular identifiers tagged the TCRbeta library. Each CDR3 protein gets one entry after TCRdb re-called the PCR reads with MiXCR. The table has about 350,000 distinct CDR3 sequences, 13% seen once. The clonotype originates from a human donor who donated a stem cell graft to a child with Fanconi anemia. The chain employs TRBV12-3 or TRBV12-4 and TRBJ2-6; tentatively, D is TRBD1 (5 bases). Sequencing was performed on PBMCs, taken from the stem cell graft. Here the CDR3 DNA reads TGTGCCAGCAGTAGGGGTGGTGGGGCCAACGTCCTGACTTTC. Translation: CASSRGGGANVLTF.